This entry lists 32 T cell receptor beta chains sequenced from one sample in a study of Ad26.COV2.S vaccination and SARS-CoV-2 variants. The method was immunoSEQ multiplex PCR; TCRdb's version includes in-frame clones alone and lacks a portion of them. Among around 300,000 clones listed, less than 90% were seen once. As to treatment: roughly 18 received Ad26.COV2.S at low or high dose, single or two shots; roughly five received placebo; per-sample allocation not given. Sample collection was performed on day 63 after the first vaccine or placebo injection. Sequenced here: peripheral blood, sampled in a trial of Ad26.COV2.S vaccine versus placebo. These receptors were taken from a person between 18 and 59 years old who received the Ad26.COV2.S COVID-19 vaccine or a placebo.

The rearrangement links TRBV25-1 to TRBJ1-1, with 11 nucleotides matching TRBD1. The V and J ends lost 2 bases and 11 bases, in that order; junction bases with no gene match: 4. The length of the CDR3 is 13 residues. Germline values: CDR1 MGHDK, CDR2 SYGVNS. CDR3 coding DNA: TGTGCCAGCAGTGAAGGGGACAGGGGGACCGCTTTCTTT. Residues: CASSEGDRGTAFF.

The chain uses TRBV18 and TRBJ1-2; possible D gene TRBD1, 5 bases. The CDR3 extends over 14 amino acids. The germline V gene has CDR1 KGHSH and CDR2 LQKENI. Trimming took off 2 bases at V and 4 bases at J, with 11 bases between the two ends. The CDR3 region is CASSPAQDPYGYTF. Written as DNA, the CDR3 is TGTGCCAGCTCACCAGCACAGGACCCCTATGGCTACACCTTC. The whole variable domain, remainder taken from reference TRBV18 and TRBJ1-2, is NAGVMQNPRHLVRRRGQEARLRCSPMKGHSHVYWYRQLPEEGLKFMVYLQKENIIDESGMPKERFSAEFPKEGPSILRIQQVVRGDSAAYFCASSPAQDPYGYTFGSGTRLTVV.

This chain connects TRBV19 to TRBJ2-2; 8 bases agree with TRBD1. CDR1 is LNHDA, CDR2 SQIVND, per germline (reference sequence). Trimming cost V 5 bases and J 5 bases; bases outside gene matches: 7. There are 15 residues in the CDR3. Written as DNA, the CDR3 is TGTGCCAGTAGTTACCAGGGGGCGAGAACCGGGGAGCTGTTTTTT. Its protein is CASSYQGARTGELFF. The variable domain in full, with the rest retrieved from reference TRBV19 and TRBJ2-2, is DGGITQSPKYLFRKEGQNVTLSCEQNLNHDAMYWYRQDPGQGLRLIYYSQIVNDFQKGDIAEGYSVSREKKESFPLTVTSAQKNPTAFYLCASSYQGARTGELFFGEGSRLTVL.

The chain employs TRBV27 and TRBJ1-6; possible D gene TRBD1, 5 bases. Trimming pared 3 bases from V and 10 bases from J, leaving 10 bases between. Per germline, CDR1 MNHEY and CDR2 SMNVEV (reference sequence). This CDR3 has 13 residues. CDR3 in DNA: TGTGCCAGCAGTTTCGGGACCGAATCACCCCTCCACTTT. Translating gives CASSFGTESPLHF.

The chain combines TRBV5-1 with TRBJ2-7; TRBD1 matches at 8 bases. The germline V gene encodes CDR1 SGHRS and CDR2 YFSETQ. V lost 4 bases to trimming and J lost 0 bases; unmatched junction nucleotides: 6. The CDR3 is made up of 15 amino acids. CDR3: CASSPGTGYSYEQYF. The CDR3 region has the DNA TGCGCCAGCAGCCCCGGGACAGGTTACTCCTACGAGCAGTACTTC.

This chain connects TRBV19 to TRBJ1-1; TRBD1 agrees at 9 bases. Germline values: CDR1 LNHDA, CDR2 SQIVND (reference sequence). CDR3 length: 17 amino acids. With 7 bases clipped from V and 1 base from J, the junction kept 13 bases outside the gene matches. CDR3 region: CASTPDRGRLWNTEAFF. CDR3 nucleotides: TGTGCCAGTACCCCGGACAGGGGCCGCCTATGGAACACTGAAGCTTTCTTT.

This clone has only a few counts. The chain is built from TRBV5-1 and TRBJ2-2; possibly TRBD1 for D (5 bases). CDR1 and CDR2 from the germline V gene are SGHRS and YFSETQ. The CDR3 is 17 residues long. The V and J ends lost 3 bases and 6 bases respectively, with 21 bases between them. The CDR3 sequence is CASSSFTQAGSPGELFF. DNA for the CDR3: TGCGCCAGCAGCTCCTTCACACAGGCCGGTTCCCCCGGGGAGCTGTTTTTT.

The CDR3 is CASSLERGTANTGELFF. The CDR3 region has the DNA TGTGCCAGCAGCTTAGAGCGGGGGACAGCGAACACCGGGGAGCTGTTTTTT. The chain uses TRBV11-2 and TRBJ2-2; tentatively, D is TRBD1 or TRBD2 (7 bases each). Deletions cut 0 bases from V and 0 bases from J, with 11 bases between. This CDR3 is built from 17 residues. CDR1 is SGHAT, CDR2 FQNNGV, per germline.

This clone turned up a few times. This chain uses TRBV10-2 with TRBJ1-1, with D perhaps matching TRBD1 (5 bases). Trimming stripped 6 bases from V and 1 base from J, with 15 bases between. Germline values: CDR1 WSHSY, CDR2 SAAADI. The CDR3 is made up of 15 amino acids. CDR3 nucleotides: TGCGCCAGCAGGTCCAAGGGACCCAAGAACACTGAAGCTTTCTTT. This codes for CASRSKGPKNTEAFF.

The rearrangement uses TRBV5-1 and TRBJ1-1, with 11 bases identical to TRBD1. The CDR3 runs 15 residues. With 4 bases clipped from V and 7 bases from J, the junction kept 9 bases outside the gene matches. Germline loops: CDR1 SGHRS, CDR2 YFSETQ. CDR3 bases: TGCGCCAGCAGCCCAAGCAGGACAGGGGGCGATGAAGCTTTCTTT. Translating it yields CASSPSRTGGDEAFF.

This clone appeared a few times. The chain is built from TRBV28 and TRBJ2-7, with D tentatively TRBD2 (5 bases). The V and J ends lost 4 bases and 2 bases respectively, with 18 bases between them. The CDR3 totals 16 residues. Per the germline V gene, CDR1 is MDHEN and CDR2 is SYDVKM. The CDR3 reads CASSSPSVQRPYEQYF. Here the CDR3 DNA reads TGTGCCAGCAGTTCGCCCTCCGTACAGCGGCCCTACGAGCAGTACTTC.

This clone was seen just once. This sequence joins TRBV30 and TRBJ1-4; D possibly corresponds to TRBD1 (5 bases). Germline assignment: CDR1 GTSNPN and CDR2 SVGIG (reference sequence). V lost 0 bases and J lost 7, with 12 bases in between. The length of the CDR3 is 14 residues. The CDR3 loop is CAWSVMGGGEKLFF. The CDR3 nucleotides read TGTGCCTGGAGTGTCATGGGGGGTGGTGAAAAACTGTTTTTT.

The chain combines TRBV7-9 with TRBJ2-1; a weak D match, TRBD2 (6 bases). CDR3 length: 11 amino acids. The V gene's germline CDR1 is SEHNR and CDR2 FQNEAQ (reference sequence). The V end was cut by 5 bases, the J end by 14 bases, with 13 bases between. CDR3 sequence reads: CASSNGEVEFF. In DNA form, the CDR3 reads TGTGCCAGCAGCAATGGGGAGGTAGAGTTCTTC.

CDR3 sequence: CASSVSGTFTDTQYF. The CDR3 DNA sequence: TGTGCCAGCAGCGTTTCAGGGACCTTCACAGATACGCAGTATTTT. V is TRBV9 and J is TRBJ2-3, with D tentatively TRBD1 or TRBD2 (5 bases each). Germline CDR1 is SGDLS and CDR2 is YYNGEE. This CDR3 is built from 15 residues. V was pared by 2 bases and J by 2 bases, with 12 bases between.

This clone has only one observation. Because the CDR3's place on the DNA is in doubt, the DNA is left out and the CDR3 is given as listed by TCRdb. The rearrangement joins TRBV12-2 to TRBJ1-5. TRBV12-2 is designated a pseudogene. The CDR3 length is 15 residues, termini included. This CDR3 is CASRLDTWGTGTQHF.

The chain combines TRBV9 with TRBJ1-2, with 7 bases aligning to TRBD1. Germline trimming cut 3 bases from V and 4 bases from J; bases unmatched to any gene: 6. In germline, CDR1 is SGDLS, CDR2 YYNGEE. There are 14 residues in the CDR3. CDR3: CASSGNSGGYGYTF. The CDR3, as DNA: TGTGCCAGCAGCGGAAACTCAGGGGGCTATGGCTACACCTTC.

This chain links TRBV5-1 with TRBJ2-1; the match to TRBD2 covers 7 bases. This CDR3 comprises 18 residues. Germline V gives CDR1 SGHRS, CDR2 YFSETQ. V was clipped by 0 bases and J by 5 bases; unmatched bases: 14. CDR3 sequence: CASSLALVGLPSNNEQFF. CDR3 DNA: TGCGCCAGCAGCTTGGCCTTAGTGGGACTACCCTCGAACAATGAGCAGTTCTTC.

This rearrangement joins TRBV19 to TRBJ2-1, with a weak D call TRBD1 (6 bases). The V and J ends lost 3 bases and 11 bases respectively, with 8 bases between them. The CDR3 covers 11 residues. Germline V CDR1 and CDR2: LNHDA, SQIVND (reference sequence). The CDR3 nucleotides read TGTGCCAGTAGTATGGGGGCGCAGCAGTTCTTC. Encoded protein: CASSMGAQQFF.

This chain uses TRBV12-5 with TRBJ1-1; no firm D call. The CDR3 has 11 amino acids. CDR1 and CDR2 from the germline V gene are LGHNT and FRNRAP. Trimming removed 7 bases at V and 9 bases at J, with 12 bases between. Here the CDR3 reads CASEPALQAFF. DNA of the CDR3: TGTGCTAGTGAACCTGCTTTACAAGCTTTCTTT.

This chain uses TRBV10-2 with TRBJ1-3, with 7 bases matching TRBD1. CDR3 length: 13 amino acids. V lost 5 bases to trimming and J lost 6 bases; unmatched junction nucleotides: 4. Germline V CDR1 and CDR2: WSHSY, SAAADI. The CDR3 DNA reads TGCGCCAGCAGTCGAGGACAGGCAAACACCATATATTTT. It yields the protein CASSRGQANTIYF.

This sequence joins TRBV7-8 and TRBJ1-1; TRBD1 matches 7 bases. The junction had 11 bases not matched to a gene; V was cut back by 0 bases and J by 4 bases. The CDR3 is 17 residues long. Germline CDR1 is SGHVS and CDR2 is FQNEAQ. Here the CDR3 reads CASSLARDSLIPTEAFF. The CDR3 DNA sequence: TGTGCCAGCAGCTTAGCGCGGGACAGTCTGATCCCCACTGAAGCTTTCTTT.

This chain joins TRBV12-5 and TRBJ2-5; no reliable D call. V dropped 5 bases and J dropped 3 bases, with 7 bases sitting between them. From germline, CDR1 is LGHNT and CDR2 FRNRAP. The CDR3 loop spans 12 amino acids. CDR3 DNA sequence: TGTGCTAGTGGTCTCACGAAAGAGACCCAGTACTTC. Its translation: CASGLTKETQYF.

The chain couples TRBV19 to TRBJ2-7; the D is unclear. The V gene's germline CDR1 is LNHDA and CDR2 SQIVND (reference sequence). Trimming removed 3 bases at V and 5 bases at J, with 5 bases between. This CDR3 has 11 residues. This chain's CDR3 is CASSIRNEQYF. The CDR3 DNA follows: TGTGCCAGTAGTATTAGGAACGAGCAGTACTTC.

The chain has TRBV28 and TRBJ1-1; no firm D call. The germline V gene encodes CDR1 MDHEN and CDR2 SYDVKM. The germline V and J ends were trimmed by 6 bases and 1 base, with 18 bases remaining between them. The CDR3 covers 16 residues. The CDR3 protein is CASSPGGLSSNTEAFF. The CDR3 region has the DNA TGTGCCAGCAGCCCGGGAGGGTTGAGCTCGAACACTGAAGCTTTCTTT.

This chain links TRBV29-1 with TRBJ2-1; TRBD1 is a possible D gene (6 bases). CDR1 is SQVTM, CDR2 ANQGSEA, per germline. V lost 4 bases and J lost 6, with 13 bases in between. CDR3 size: 13 residues. The CDR3 DNA sequence: TGCAGCGTTGCCAGGGGAAAACTCAATGAGCAGTTCTTC. The encoded protein is CSVARGKLNEQFF.

The gene calls are TRBV5-5 and TRBJ2-5; unclear D gene. V lost 4 bases to trimming and J lost 1 base, with 11 bases between them. Germline V CDR1 and CDR2: SGHKS, YYEKEE (reference sequence). This CDR3 comprises 14 residues. CDR3 loop: CASSPYSSQETQYF. Written as DNA, the CDR3 is TGTGCCAGCAGCCCCTATAGCTCCCAAGAGACCCAGTACTTC.

This clone occurred a few times. The chain carries TRBV4-3 and TRBJ1-1; no clear D gene. Germline-derived CDR1 and CDR2 are LGHNA and YSLEER. The CDR3 extends over 16 amino acids. Trimming pared 0 bases from V and 1 base from J, leaving 12 bases between. CDR3 coding DNA: TGCGCCAGCAGCCAAGATATAGGGTCAAGGAACACTGAAGCTTTCTTT. The encoded protein is CASSQDIGSRNTEAFF.

V and J are TRBV2 and TRBJ1-5; possibly TRBD1 for D (5 bases). The CDR3 runs to 13 residues. V lost 5 bases, J lost 7 bases, and 12 bases lay in between. Per germline, CDR1 SNHLY and CDR2 FYNNEI. In DNA form, the CDR3 reads TGTGCCAGCAGTCGAGGGGTAACCCAGCCCCAGCATTTT. Amino acid sequence: CASSRGVTQPQHF.

Only one count was recorded for this clone. The chain has TRBV19 and TRBJ2-3, with D perhaps TRBD1 or TRBD2 (5 bases each). The CDR3 is 15 residues long. V lost 5 bases to trimming and J lost 0 bases, with 12 bases between them. Germline CDR1 and CDR2: LNHDA and SQIVND (reference sequence). CDR3 sequence: CASSESGLSTDTQYF. CDR3 DNA sequence: TGTGCCAGTAGTGAGTCGGGGCTAAGCACAGATACGCAGTATTTT.

V and J are TRBV3-1 (or the pseudogene TRBV3-2) and TRBJ2-2; either TRBD1 or TRBD2 may fit D (5 bases each). The CDR3 loop spans 16 amino acids. Deletions cut 2 bases from V and 7 bases from J, with 17 bases between. Germline values: CDR1 LGHDT, CDR2 YNNKEL (reference sequence). The CDR3 nucleotides read TGTGCCAGCAGCCAAACCGGGACGCTTGTGAACGGGGAGCTGTTTTTT. Translation gives CASSQTGTLVNGELFF.

This chain connects TRBV7-8 to TRBJ1-2, with 9 bases that match TRBD1. The CDR3 runs 16 residues. From germline, CDR1 is SGHVS and CDR2 FQNEAQ. V shed 2 bases and J 7 bases; nucleotides not matched to a gene: 11. The CDR3 DNA reads TGTGCCAGCAGCTTAAGTCCTCCGGGACAGGGAAGTGGCTACACCTTC. It yields the protein CASSLSPPGQGSGYTF.

Comment on this clone: Mismatch with germline at one junction end may stem from a read error. This chain joins TRBV10-1 and TRBJ1-2; D not certain. The germline V gene has CDR1 WNHNN and CDR2 SYGVQD (reference sequence). This CDR3 is 12 amino acids long. The CDR3 reads CASGDGPYGYTF. In DNA form, the CDR3 reads TGCGCCAGCGGTGACGGACCCTATGGCTACACCTTC.